This is a list of T cell receptor beta chains from one sample in a study of CD8 T cells in Susac syndrome. Using its own MiXCR run on the immunoSEQ multiplex PCR reads, TCRdb lists one record per CDR3 protein. The sample includes tens of thousands of distinct CDR3 sequences, around 94% of them seen just once. The specimen was CD8+ T cells from PBMCs. These receptors came from a human donor in good health. The CDR3 runs from the conserved cysteine through the conserved F or W. D genes are given only for firm matches. Size values are once, few and many counts, or a class for expanded clones, and some rows have none.

>once|TRBV29-1|TRBJ1-3|14|.
CSVEEGAGGNTIYF
TGCAGCGTTGAAGAGGGGGCTGGTGGAAACACCATATATTTT
>.|TRBV11-2|TRBJ2-1|17|TRBD2
CASSQLWPSGGADEQFF
TGTGCCAGCAGCCAGCTTTGGCCCAGCGGGGGGGCCGATGAGCAGTTCTTC
>.|TRBV5-6|TRBJ2-1|16|.
CASSSTGMGSYNEQFF
TGTGCCAGCAGCTCTACAGGGATGGGCTCCTACAATGAGCAGTTCTTC
>.|TRBV7-2|TRBJ2-7|19|.
CASSETFPGDWLVSHEQYF
TGTGCCAGCAGCGAAACCTTTCCCGGGGACTGGTTGGTGAGCCACGAGCAGTACTTC
>.|TRBV9|TRBJ2-7|15|.
CASSVRGANSYEQYF
TGTGCCAGCAGCGTACGGGGGGCCAACTCCTACGAGCAGTACTTC
>once|TRBV12-3/TRBV12-4|TRBJ1-1|15|.
CASSPRSTVNTEAFF
TGTGCCAGCAGTCCCCGATCGACAGTGAACACTGAAGCTTTCTTT
>.|TRBV2|TRBJ2-1|12|.
CASRGKYNEQFF
TGTGCCAGCAGGGGGAAATACAATGAGCAGTTCTTC
>once|TRBV20-1|TRBJ2-5|13|.
CSARTESRETQYF
TGCAGTGCTAGGACAGAGTCTCGTGAGACCCAGTACTTC
>.|TRBV7-2|TRBJ1-2|10|.
CASISNGYTF
TGTGCCAGCATCTCCAATGGCTACACCTTC
>once|TRBV27|TRBJ1-2|16|.
CASSLSGQGILYGYTF
TGTGCCAGCAGTTTATCAGGCCAGGGTATCCTCTATGGCTACACCTTC
>once|TRBV20-1|TRBJ1-2|13|.
CSARETEIYGYTF
TGCAGTGCACGGGAGACAGAAATCTATGGCTACACCTTC
>.|TRBV9|TRBJ2-1|14|.
CASSVEGVNNEQFF
TGTGCCAGCAGCGTAGAGGGGGTAAACAATGAGCAGTTCTTC
>.|TRBV7-8|TRBJ1-6|17|.
CASSLVGSSSYNSPLHF
TGTGCCAGCAGCTTAGTGGGTTCGAGCTCCTATAATTCACCCCTCCACTTT
>.|TRBV5-6|TRBJ1-2|13|.
CASSLEVIYGYTF
TGTGCCAGCAGCTTGGAAGTTATCTATGGCTACACCTTC
>.|TRBV24-1|TRBJ2-2|15|.
CATSPGTTNTGELFF
TGTGCCACCAGCCCCGGGACAACGAACACCGGGGAGCTGTTTTTT
>.|TRBV7-2|TRBJ1-2|16|.
CASSFNLDSGHYGYTF
TGTGCCAGCAGCTTTAACCTGGACAGCGGCCACTATGGCTACACCTTC
>.|TRBV7-3|TRBJ2-1|11|.
CASSLGDVQFF
TGTGCCAGCAGCTTGGGGGATGTCCAGTTCTTC
>.|TRBV7-9|TRBJ2-1|13|.
CASSARTNNEQFF
TGTGCCAGCAGCGCTCGGACTAACAATGAGCAGTTCTTC
>once|TRBV5-4|TRBJ2-7|12|TRBD1
CASSSDRVEQYF
TGTGCCAGCAGCTCCGACAGGGTCGAGCAGTACTTC
>.|TRBV29-1|TRBJ1-2|15|TRBD1
CSGSRLGQGSYGYTF
TGCAGCGGATCGAGGTTGGGACAGGGTTCCTATGGCTACACCTTC